The source of this TCR beta chain is a study of CD8+CD57+ T cells in acquired aplastic anemia. Only a few counts were recorded for this clonotype. Patients chosen for sequencing had CD8+CD57+ cells that had expanded, as shown by flow cytometry. The TCR beta profiling, which covered VDJ combination and CDR3 sequence, was carried out using genomic DNA as the template. TCRdb re-called the reads through MiXCR, storing one row per CDR3 protein. Of 450,000 to 550,000 distinct CDR3 sequences in the sample, over 25% were seen once. The source is a human donor with aplastic anemia. Sequenced: sorted CD4+, CD8+, or CD8+CD57+ T cells (not recorded which) from PBMCs.

The CDR3 loop reads CSATGASGSDEQFF. The DNA of the CDR3 is TGCAGTGCTACTGGGGCTAGCGGGAGTGATGAGCAGTTCTTC. V and J are TRBV20-1 and TRBJ2-1, with TRBD2 matching 10 bases. V lost 4 bases, J lost 8 bases, and 8 bases stayed unmatched. CDR1 DFQATT and CDR2 SNEGSKA come from the germline V gene (reference sequence). This CDR3 has 14 amino acids.